This T cell receptor beta chain was recorded in a study of T cells after yellow fever vaccination (dated by TCRdb to the late 2010s). Context from the whole study: Libraries from fractions with low cell numbers were prepared with the SMART-Seq v4 Ultra Low Input RNA kit. To follow T-cell clones before and after primary and booster YFV17D yellow fever vaccination, bulk TCR alpha and beta repertoires were sequenced over time. Blood samples were taken at several timepoints before and after primary and secondary immunization, and bulk PBMC replicates and cell subsets were isolated. Two healthy male donors, one aged 18 to 30 and one aged 30 to 40 years, made up the cohort. Overall study outcomes, separate from this receptor: Most clones expanded after primary vaccination were re-detected after the booster (around 96% of CD4 and more than 70% of CD8), suggesting broad memory maintenance. Compared with the primary T-cell response, the secondary T-cell response was weaker but faster, peaking on day 5 rather than day 15. Because only a couple of donors were included in the study, the extent to which the findings can be generalized is limited. A small fraction of clonotypes appeared in both the CD4 and CD8 compartments, likely as a result of convergent recombination. Because abundant contaminating clonotypes from the bulk population could be contained in FACS-sorted repertoires, computational filtering was required.

From a lookup of the germline V gene (reference sequence), CDR1 and CDR2 are SGHNT and YYREEE. Counted from cysteine to phenylalanine, this CDR3 has 17 amino acids. Only the CDR3 part of the read is kept: 51 bases, read in frame from the first base. V gives up 2 bases and J gives up 0 bases, and the segment between their germline ends measures 15 bases. At least ten counts were recorded for this clonotype. Its antigen has not been determined. The input lacks base qualities; no much larger clone sits a single base away. TCR cDNA was synthesized by 5'RACE template switching, which introduced a universal primer site and unique molecular identifiers. Priming of cDNA synthesis was performed from both the TCR alpha and TCR beta constant segments. Libraries were amplified in two PCR steps, with sample barcodes and sequencing adapters added in the second step. Libraries were sequenced on Illumina HiSeq 2500 (2x100 bp) or NovaSeq (2x150 bp). The study's own analysis went as follows. MIGEC was used to demultiplex reads and collapse the reads into UMI consensus sequences, and MiXCR was used for V(D)J alignment. Vaccine-responding clonotypes were defined with edgeR using replicate PBMC samples, requiring FDR below 0.01 and a log2 fold change above 5 up to day 15. CD4 or CD8 identity was assigned to each bulk clonotype according to whether the clonotype was present at higher abundance in the sequenced CD4 repertoire or the sequenced CD8 repertoire. TCRdb reworked the public reads: Q25 trimming with fastp, MiXCR clone assembly, productive beta chains retained. Records with the same CDR3 protein are collapsed into one entry carrying the most frequent genes and DNA. TCRdb's processing, not the authors', yielded these V and J calls. In all, the sample holds some 500,000 distinct CDR3 sequences, and roughly 13% of those were seen once. The top ten clonotypes cover around 15% of the sample.

What this sample's treatment or condition label stands for: live attenuated yellow fever vaccine strain. At each blood-draw timepoint, two biological replicates of bulk PBMCs were obtained. PBMCs were isolated from peripheral blood using a standard Ficoll-Paque protocol. TriZol was used to extract RNA from bulk PBMCs, from CD4 and CD8 fractions, and from dextramer-positive and dextramer-negative fractions. Here the chain combines TRBV5-4 and TRBJ2-1; no D gene call is confident. The sequence was collected from a man aged 25 to 40 who received the YFV17D yellow fever vaccine. This material consisted of PBMCs, taken on the day of the yellow fever booster vaccination. The DNA reads TGTGCCAGCAGCTTTAGTGGGATTGGAAGCTCCTACAATGAGCAGTTCTTC. It codes for CASSFSGIGSSYNEQFF.